The clone carrying this T cell receptor (beta chain) was seen ten or more times. What it binds is not known. A single record per CDR3 protein comes from TCRdb applying MiXCR to the reads. The repertoire holds roughly 240,000 distinct CDR3 sequences, with approximately 7% as singletons. This specimen belongs to a study of T cell repertoires in cytomegalovirus infection. The overall study: CMV infection plus the matching HLA type was flagged by public TCR beta signatures.

Study outcomes and limitations: CMV-specific TCR beta clonotypes restricted by HLA-C were the ones dominating the ex vivo response. Summed public TCR beta family frequency identified CMV carriers bearing the relevant HLA.

Trimming took 6 bases from V and 7 from J; bases not matched to a gene: 11. Germline V CDR1 and CDR2: MDHEN, SYDVKM. This CDR3 contains 15 residues. This TCR came from a human donor in good health (CMV status not recorded). Some clones in this sample may be carry-over from other donors' samples. The sequenced material came from PBMCs. This chain connects TRBV28 to TRBJ1-3, with 8 bases that match TRBD1. The CDR3 region has the DNA TGTGCCAGCAGCTACCTATTGCAGGGGGCGAACACCATATATTTT. Residues: CASSYLLQGANTIYF.